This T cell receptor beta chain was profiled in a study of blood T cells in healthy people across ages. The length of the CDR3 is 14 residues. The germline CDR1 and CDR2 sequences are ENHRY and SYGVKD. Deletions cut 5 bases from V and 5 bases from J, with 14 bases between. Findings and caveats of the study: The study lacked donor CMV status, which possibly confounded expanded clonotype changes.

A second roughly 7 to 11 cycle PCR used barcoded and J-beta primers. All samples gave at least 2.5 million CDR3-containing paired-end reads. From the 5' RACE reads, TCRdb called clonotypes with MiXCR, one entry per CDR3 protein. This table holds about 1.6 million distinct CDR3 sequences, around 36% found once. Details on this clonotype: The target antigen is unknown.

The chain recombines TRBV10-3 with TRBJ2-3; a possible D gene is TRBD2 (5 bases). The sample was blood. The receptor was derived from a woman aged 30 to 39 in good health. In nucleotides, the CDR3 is TGTGCCATCAGTCCTCAGACCGAGGGAGATACGCAGTATTTT. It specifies CAISPQTEGDTQYF.